The present TCR beta chain was sequenced within a study of T cell responses to AZD1222 COVID-19 vaccine. Across the whole study: Pooled together were second doses at about 4 or about 12 weeks. Study conclusions and caveats: Repertoire collection took place solely once the T cell response had peaked. Mapped onto spike, vaccine-associated CD4 TCRs spanned it and were dominant at 160-218 and 743-854.

A word on this clone: Its antigen remains unidentified.

V was clipped by 0 bases and J by 2 bases, with 16 bases between them. This CDR3 has 17 amino acids. Per the germline V gene, CDR1 is MGHDK and CDR2 is SYGVNS. Method: immunoSEQ multiplex PCR; TCRdb's copy keeps in-frame clones and lacks some. The sample contains 150,000 or so clones, roughly 92% of which appear only once. Sequencing used peripheral blood, obtained on day 0 of AZD1222 vaccination. This clonotype originated in an adult in good health. The chain carries TRBV25-1 and TRBJ1-2; D perhaps matches TRBD1 (5 bases). CDR3 bases: TGTGCCAGCAGTGAATATAGCCTAAATGCAGGGAACTATGGCTACACCTTC. Protein product: CASSEYSLNAGNYGYTF.